This T cell receptor (beta chain) was identified during a study of CD8 T cells in ankylosing spondylitis. Findings of the study overall: Disease-linked clones were found to be CD8+ and relatively rare in peripheral blood. What seemed typical of ankylosing spondylitis blood was a TCR beta motif built from roughly eight highly homologous variants. There was reportedly significant enrichment of clones that were disease-linked in matched ankylosing spondylitis synovial fluid.

Remarks on this clonotype: The antigen remains undetermined.

Generation of TCR beta libraries employed quantitative 5'-RACE incorporating molecular barcodes. TCRdb redid the calling of the 5' RACE reads with MiXCR, one entry per CDR3 protein. The sample yields some 840,000 distinct CDR3 sequences, 10% to 15% seen once. Material: blood, either unsorted or a sorted T cell fraction (not recorded which). The clonotype originates from a male donor with ankylosing spondylitis.

In DNA, the CDR3 is TGTGCCATCATGGATGGGACAGTTCAAGAGACCCAGTACTTC. It translates to CAIMDGTVQETQYF. The V call is TRBV10-3, the J call TRBJ2-5; the match to TRBD1 covers 7 bases. The ends lost 7 bases at V and 2 bases at J; junction bases unmatched: 7. The CDR3 covers 14 residues. From germline, CDR1 is ENHRY and CDR2 SYGVKD.